This entry concerns a single T cell receptor beta chain. Antigen specificity is unknown. The data stem from a study of cytomegalovirus exposure and HLA in healthy donors. Study-wide context: Both the 95 to 150 validation repertoires and the approximately 700 first-cohort repertoires used the same platform, as reported by a later analysis. Study-wide results and limits: In the 95 to 150 validation repertoires, a later analysis found that first-cohort TCR clusters tended to co-occur. The investigators catalogued 180 or so TCR beta chains as cytomegalovirus-associated.

Produced via immunoSEQ multiplex PCR; TCRdb's table is partial and in-frame only. The sample carries more than 100,000 clones, 88% recorded once. Germline V CDR1 and CDR2: SGHDT, YYEEEE. This CDR3 has 14 residues. V lost 3 bases, J lost 6 bases, and 3 bases stayed unmatched. This TCR was recovered from a man aged 30 to 45 in good health and CMV-seronegative. J is TRBJ1-6 and V is TRBV5-6, with 7 bases identical to TRBD1. Sequencing used PBMCs. CDR3: CASSWGTVNSPLHF. The DNA for the CDR3 is TGTGCCAGCAGCTGGGGGACAGTTAATTCACCCCTCCACTTT.